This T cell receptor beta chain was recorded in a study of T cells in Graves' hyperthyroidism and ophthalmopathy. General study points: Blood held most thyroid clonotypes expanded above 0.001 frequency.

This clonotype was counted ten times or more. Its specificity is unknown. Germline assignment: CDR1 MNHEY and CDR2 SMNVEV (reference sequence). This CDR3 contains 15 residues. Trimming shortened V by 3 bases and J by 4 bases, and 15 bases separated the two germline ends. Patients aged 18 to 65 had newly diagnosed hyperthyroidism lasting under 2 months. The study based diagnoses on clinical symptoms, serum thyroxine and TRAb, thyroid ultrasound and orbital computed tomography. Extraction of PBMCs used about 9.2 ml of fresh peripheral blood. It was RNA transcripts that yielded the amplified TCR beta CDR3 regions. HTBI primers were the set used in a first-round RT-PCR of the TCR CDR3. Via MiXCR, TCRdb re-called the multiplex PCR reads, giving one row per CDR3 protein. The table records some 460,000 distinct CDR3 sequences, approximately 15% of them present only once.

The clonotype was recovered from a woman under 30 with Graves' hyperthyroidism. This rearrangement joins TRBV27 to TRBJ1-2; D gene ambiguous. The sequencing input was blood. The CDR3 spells CASSFGPELGYGYTF. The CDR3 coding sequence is TGTGCCAGCAGTTTTGGTCCGGAACTCGGCTATGGCTACACCTTC.